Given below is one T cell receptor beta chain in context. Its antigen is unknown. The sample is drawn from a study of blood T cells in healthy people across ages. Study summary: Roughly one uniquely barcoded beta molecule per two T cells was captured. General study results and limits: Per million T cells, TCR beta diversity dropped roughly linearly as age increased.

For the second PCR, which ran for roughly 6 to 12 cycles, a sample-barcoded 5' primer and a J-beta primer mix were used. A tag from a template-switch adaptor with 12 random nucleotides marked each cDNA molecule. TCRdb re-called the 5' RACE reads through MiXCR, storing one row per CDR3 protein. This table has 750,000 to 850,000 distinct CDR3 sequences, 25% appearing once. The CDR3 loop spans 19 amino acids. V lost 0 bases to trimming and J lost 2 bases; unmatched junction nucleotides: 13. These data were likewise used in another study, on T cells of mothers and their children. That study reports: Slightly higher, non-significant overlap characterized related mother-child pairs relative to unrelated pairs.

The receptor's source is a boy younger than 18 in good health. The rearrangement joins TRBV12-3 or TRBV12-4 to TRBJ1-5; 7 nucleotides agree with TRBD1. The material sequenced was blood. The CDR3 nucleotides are TGTGCCAGCAGTTTAGCCAACACCAGAACAGGGGTGGGCAATCAGCCCCAGCATTTT. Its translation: CASSLANTRTGVGNQPQHF.